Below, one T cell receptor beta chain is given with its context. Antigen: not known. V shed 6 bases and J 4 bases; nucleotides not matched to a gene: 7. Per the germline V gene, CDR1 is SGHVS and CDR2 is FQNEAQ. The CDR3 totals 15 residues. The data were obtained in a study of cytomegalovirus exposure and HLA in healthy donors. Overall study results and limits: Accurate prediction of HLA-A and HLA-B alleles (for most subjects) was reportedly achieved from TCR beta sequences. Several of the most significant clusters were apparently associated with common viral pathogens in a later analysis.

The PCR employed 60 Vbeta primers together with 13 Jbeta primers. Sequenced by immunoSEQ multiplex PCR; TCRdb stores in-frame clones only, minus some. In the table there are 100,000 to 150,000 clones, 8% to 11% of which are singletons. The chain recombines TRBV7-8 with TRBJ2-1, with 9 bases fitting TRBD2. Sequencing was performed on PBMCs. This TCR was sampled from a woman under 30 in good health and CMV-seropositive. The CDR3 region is CASSSLAGTYNEQFF. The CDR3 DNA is TGTGCCAGCAGTTCCCTAGCGGGGACTTACAATGAGCAGTTCTTC.